This T cell receptor beta chain emerged from a study of T-cell memory formation after mild COVID-19. Study findings and constraints: The CD4+ clones that contracted clustered mainly within CM and EM, and the CD8+ clones concentrated in EMRA.

For this clonotype: The antigen is undetermined.

CDR3 length: 17 amino acids. CDR1 and CDR2 (germline): LGHNA, YNFKEQ. After removal of 3 bases from V and 0 bases from J, the junction contained 9 bases not matched to a gene. Constant-segment primers served in 5'RACE that generated TCR alpha and TCR beta cDNA libraries bearing sample barcodes and UMIs. MiXCR, applied by TCRdb to the 5' RACE reads, yields one record per CDR3 protein. Of roughly 500,000 distinct CDR3 sequences in the sample, about a fifth were seen once. The chain links TRBV4-2 to TRBJ2-3, with 7 bases matching TRBD2. The clonotype originates from an adult woman who had mild COVID-19 (a few samples of this study predate the infection). Cell type and time point are not known. The sample consisted of PBMCs or a T cell subset sorted from them (not recorded which). The CDR3 DNA is TGTGCCAGCAGCCAGGTGCTAGCGGAGCCTAGCACAGATACGCAGTATTTT. Amino acid sequence: CASSQVLAEPSTDTQYF.